The 27 T cell receptor beta chains reported below all come from one sample, sequenced in a study of blood T cell repertoires in COVID-19. Sequencing used immunoSEQ multiplex PCR; TCRdb keeps in-frame clones, though not all of them. The data show 250,000 to 300,000 clones, around 93% seen once. Sequenced: PBMCs or T cells enriched from blood (not recorded which). The receptors derive from a human donor in a cohort exposed to, infected with or recovered from COVID-19 (not recorded which). The donor label of this sample is uncertain.

This chain joins TRBV4-2 and TRBJ1-2, with TRBD1 identical over 7 bases. This CDR3 has 17 amino acids. Germline loops: CDR1 LGHNA, CDR2 YNFKEQ. Trimming cost V 1 base and J 2 bases; bases outside gene matches: 10. The CDR3 spells CASSQAGRQGQNYGYTF. The CDR3 DNA follows: TGTGCCAGCAGCCAAGCGGGTAGACAGGGTCAAAACTATGGCTACACCTTC.

The chain links TRBV27 to TRBJ2-3; the match to TRBD2 covers 9 bases. Germline values: CDR1 MNHEY, CDR2 SMNVEV (reference sequence). The CDR3 totals 15 residues. V trimming: 8 bases; J trimming: 4 bases; junction bases outside the gene matches: 10. The CDR3 bases are TGTGCCAGCCAAAGGCTAGCGGGGACGTCAGATACGCAGTATTTT. Amino acid sequence: CASQRLAGTSDTQYF.

The V and J genes are TRBV7-6 and TRBJ1-6, with TRBD1 matching 9 bases. Germline CDR1 is SGHVS and CDR2 is FNYEAQ. This CDR3 has 15 residues. V lost 4 bases to trimming and J lost 8 bases; unmatched junction nucleotides: 6. The CDR3: CASSSDGQGHSPLHF. The CDR3 bases are TGTGCCAGCAGCTCAGATGGACAGGGGCATTCACCCCTCCACTTT.

This clone was seen a single time. V and J are TRBV5-4 and TRBJ2-2, with D possibly TRBD2 on 5 matching bases. The CDR3 is 16 amino acids. In germline, CDR1 is SGHNT, CDR2 YYREEE (reference sequence). V was trimmed by 0 bases and J by 7 bases, leaving 16 bases between them. CDR3 DNA sequence: TGTGCCAGCAGCTTGGGTCGGGGTCGGGGTGACGGGGAGCTGTTTTTT. Its protein product is CASSLGRGRGDGELFF.

The chain carries TRBV10-3 and TRBJ1-2, with D tentatively TRBD1 (5 bases). The CDR3 has 16 residues. V dropped 5 bases and J dropped 6 bases, with 22 bases sitting between them. Germline V gene sequence: CDR1 ENHRY, CDR2 SYGVKD. CDR3 sequence (DNA): TGTGCCATCAGTTCGCGCACCCCCGGGACTCAGGATGGCTACACCTTC. The encoded protein is CAISSRTPGTQDGYTF.

The gene calls are TRBV5-8 and TRBJ1-1; 7 nucleotides line up with TRBD1. J gave up 0 bases and V 7 bases, and 12 bases lay outside the gene matches. Germline V gene lookup returns CDR1 SGHTS and CDR2 YDEGEE. There are 16 residues in the CDR3. CDR3 region: CASHRGRGWVNTEAFF. DNA for the CDR3: TGTGCCAGCCATAGGGGGCGCGGGTGGGTGAACACTGAAGCTTTCTTT.

This chain joins TRBV6-4 and TRBJ2-5, with 8 bases that match TRBD2. The CDR3 runs to 16 residues. Germline-derived CDR1 and CDR2 are MRHNA and SNTAGT. Trimming removed 2 bases from V and 5 bases from J; junction bases left unmatched: 10. CDR3: CASSDTGLASWETQYF. The CDR3 nucleotides read TGTGCCAGCAGTGACACCGGACTAGCTAGCTGGGAGACCCAGTACTTC.

The chain couples TRBV4-1 to TRBJ1-1; the D gene is possibly TRBD1 (6 bases). V was shortened by 1 base and J by 1 base, with 13 bases between the two germline ends. From germline, CDR1 is MGHRA and CDR2 YSYEKL. The CDR3 extends over 16 amino acids. This CDR3 is CASSQGTGKRNTEAFF. DNA for the CDR3: TGCGCCAGCAGCCAAGGCACAGGGAAGAGGAACACTGAAGCTTTCTTT.

This chain joins TRBV30 and TRBJ1-2, with D hard to call. The CDR3 is made up of 13 amino acids. Germline lookup yields CDR1 GTSNPN and CDR2 SVGIG (reference sequence). Between the trimmed V and J ends, which lost 7 bases and 4 bases, there was a span of 16 bases. CDR3 in amino acids: CALNLKRFYGYTF. The DNA for the CDR3 is TGTGCCTTAAATCTTAAGCGGTTCTATGGCTACACCTTC.

This chain connects TRBV4-3 to TRBJ1-6; 8 bases align to TRBD1. The CDR3 runs 17 residues. The trim removed 3 bases at V and 5 bases at J, leaving 9 bases unmatched. Germline V CDR1 and CDR2: LGHNA, YSLEER. CDR3 sequence: CASSHLRGQDDNSPLHF. CDR3 DNA: TGCGCCAGCAGCCACCTCCGGGGACAGGACGATAATTCACCCCTCCACTTT.

The chain carries TRBV6-4 and TRBJ1-5, with D possibly TRBD1 on 6 matching bases. The germline V gene encodes CDR1 MRHNA and CDR2 SNTAGT. The CDR3 is 17 amino acids. V dropped 6 bases and J dropped 1 base, with 19 bases sitting between them. The CDR3 spells CASRHPPGQSSNQPQHF. The CDR3 bases are TGTGCCAGCAGACACCCCCCGGGACAATCCAGCAATCAGCCCCAGCATTTT.

The CDR3 DNA reads TGTGCCACCAGTGATACCCAGGCGGGGGGCCTAGGAAAACTGTTTTTT. It codes for CATSDTQAGGLGKLFF. The chain employs TRBV24-1 and TRBJ1-4, with a weak D call TRBD1 (6 bases). CDR3 length equals 16 residues. Trimming cost V 3 bases and J 10 bases, with 20 bases left between them. Per the germline V gene, CDR1 is KGHDR and CDR2 is SFDVKD.

This clone appeared a few times. The chain couples TRBV19 to TRBJ2-3; 11 bases align to TRBD1. Germline CDR1 LNHDA, CDR2 SQIVND (reference sequence). The CDR3 is 14 amino acids. V was pared by 6 bases and J by 5 bases, with 4 bases of the junction left unmatched. DNA of the CDR3: TGTGCCAGTAGGGACAGGGGGCGCAGAGATACGCAGTATTTT. This translates into CASRDRGRRDTQYF.

CDR3 DNA: TGTGCCAGCAGCTTACAAACAAATTCACCCCTCCACTTT. It yields the protein CASSLQTNSPLHF. The J gene is TRBJ1-6, the V gene TRBV7-8; unclear D gene. V lost 2 bases and J lost 7, with 6 bases in between. The CDR3 is 13 amino acids. Germline CDR1 is SGHVS and CDR2 is FQNEAQ.

The chain couples TRBV19 to TRBJ2-5; 12 bases map to TRBD2. CDR3 length equals 14 residues. Germline V CDR1 and CDR2: LNHDA, SQIVND (reference sequence). The V and J ends lost 5 bases and 3 bases, in that order; junction bases with no gene match: 1. CDR3 nucleotide sequence: TGTGCCAGTAGTCGGACTAGCGGGGAAGAGACCCAGTACTTC. It encodes CASSRTSGEETQYF. Complete variable domain (other parts from reference TRBV19 and TRBJ2-5): DGGITQSPKYLFRKEGQNVTLSCEQNLNHDAMYWYRQDPGQGLRLIYYSQIVNDFQKGDIAEGYSVSREKKESFPLTVTSAQKNPTAFYLCASSRTSGEETQYFGPGTRLLVL.

This chain uses TRBV19 with TRBJ1-3; 10 bases are a match to TRBD1. The CDR3 contains 17 residues. J was trimmed by 5 bases and V by 3 bases; bases with no gene match: 10. Germline CDR1 reads LNHDA; CDR2 reads SQIVND (reference sequence). The chain's CDR3 is CASSIGRWDRGRNTIYF. DNA of the CDR3: TGTGCCAGTAGTATCGGTCGGTGGGACAGGGGAAGAAACACCATATATTTT.

The CDR3 protein is CAWRSGGSDTGELFF. The CDR3 nucleotides are TGTGCCTGGAGGTCTGGGGGGAGTGACACCGGGGAGCTGTTTTTT. The chain employs TRBV30 and TRBJ2-2, with a possible D match to TRBD2 (6 bases). The CDR3 length is 15 residues. CDR1 GTSNPN and CDR2 SVGIG come from the germline V gene (reference sequence). The V gene lost 3 bases and the J gene lost 3 bases, with 14 bases spanning the gap. Looking up the rest from reference TRBV30 and TRBJ2-2 gives the full variable domain: SQTIHQWPATLVQPVGSPLSLECTVEGTSNPNLYWYRQAAGRGLQLLFYSVGIGQISSEVPQNLSASRPQDRQFILSSKKLLLSDSGFYLCAWRSGGSDTGELFFGEGSRLTVL.

The chain employs TRBV4-1 and TRBJ1-2, with D possibly TRBD1 on 6 matching bases. Germline-derived CDR1 and CDR2 are MGHRA and YSYEKL. V lost 1 base and J lost 4, with 22 bases in between. The CDR3 is 18 residues long. CDR3 residues: CASSQAPAFRGRLYGYTF. The CDR3 nucleotides read TGCGCCAGCAGCCAAGCTCCGGCGTTCAGGGGCCGACTCTATGGCTACACCTTC.

J is TRBJ1-1 and V is TRBV4-1; TRBD1 might be the D (5 bases). V lost 4 bases and J 1 base, leaving 13 bases between the germline ends. Germline CDR1 reads MGHRA; CDR2 reads YSYEKL. The CDR3 spans 15 residues. The CDR3 region has the DNA TGCGCCAGCAGCCCAGGGAGGGGCAGGAACACTGAAGCTTTCTTT. This gives the protein CASSPGRGRNTEAFF.

This clone was seen only a few times. This chain uses TRBV7-2 with TRBJ2-7, with D perhaps TRBD1 (5 bases). The V end was cut by 2 bases, the J end by 2 bases, with 13 bases between. Germline V gives CDR1 SGHTA, CDR2 FQGNSA. CDR3 length equals 15 residues. Written as DNA, the CDR3 is TGTGCCAGCAGCTTAACCCATGACAGAGCCTACGAGCAGTACTTC. Translation: CASSLTHDRAYEQYF. Drawing the rest from reference TRBV7-2 and TRBJ2-7, the complete variable domain is GAGVSQSPSNKVTEKGKDVELRCDPISGHTALYWYRQSLGQGLEFLIYFQGNSAPDKSGLPSDRFSAERTGGSVSTLTIQRTQQEDSAVYLCASSLTHDRAYEQYFGPGTRLTVT.

The chain couples TRBV5-1 to TRBJ1-4; 8 bases are shared with TRBD1. Germline V lookup: CDR1 SGHRS, CDR2 YFSETQ. The CDR3 runs to 16 residues. J lost 3 bases, V lost 4 bases, and 8 bases had no gene match. For the CDR3, the DNA is TGCGCCAGCAGCCTCGGGACAGGTGCCCCTAATGAAAAACTGTTTTTT. It specifies CASSLGTGAPNEKLFF.

The chain has TRBV5-1 and TRBJ2-7; TRBD2 is a possible D gene (5 bases). This CDR3 contains 14 residues. Looked up from germline, CDR1 is SGHRS and CDR2 is YFSETQ. Trimming took 0 bases from V and 4 from J, leaving 11 bases between them. CDR3 sequence reads: CASSLGVARYEQYF. CDR3 sequence (DNA): TGCGCCAGCAGCTTGGGAGTAGCGCGGTACGAGCAGTACTTC.

This chain uses TRBV7-8 with TRBJ1-5; TRBD1 agrees at 8 bases. Germline lookup yields CDR1 SGHVS and CDR2 FQNEAQ. There are 16 residues in the CDR3. The V gene end was trimmed by 1 base and the J gene end by 4 bases; junction bases not matched to a gene: 6. The CDR3 DNA reads TGTGCCAGCAGCTTAGGGGTGGGACAGGAGAATCAGCCCCAGCATTTT. Translating it yields CASSLGVGQENQPQHF.

The V gene is TRBV5-4, the J gene TRBJ2-3; tentatively, D is TRBD2 (6 bases). Trimming left V 0 bases short and J 0 bases short, with 11 bases between. The CDR3 length is 16 residues. CDR1 and CDR2 from the germline V gene are SGHNT and YYREEE (reference sequence). The CDR3 nucleotides read TGTGCCAGCAGCTTGGCTTCCAGCGGGAGCACAGATACGCAGTATTTT. Its translation: CASSLASSGSTDTQYF.

The rearrangement uses TRBV23-1 and TRBJ1-2; weak D call: TRBD1 (6 bases). TRBV23-1 is an ORF for which the function is uncertain. V was shortened by 7 bases and J by 6 bases, with 12 bases between the two germline ends. CDR3 length equals 12 residues. This chain's CDR3 is CASKTQGDGYTF. The CDR3 nucleotides read TGCGCCAGCAAGACACAGGGAGATGGCTACACCTTC.

This clone appeared many times. The chain employs TRBV5-1 and TRBJ2-1; D possibly corresponds to TRBD2 (5 bases). V lost 3 bases to trimming and J lost 4 bases, with 8 bases between them. The CDR3 covers 13 residues. Germline loops: CDR1 SGHRS, CDR2 YFSETQ. As DNA, the CDR3 is TGCGCCAGCAGCTCCACGGGGTACAATGAGCAGTTCTTC. This sequence encodes CASSSTGYNEQFF.

V is TRBV19 and J is TRBJ2-7; TRBD1 aligns across 10 bases. Germline loops: CDR1 LNHDA, CDR2 SQIVND (reference sequence). The V segment lost 4 bases and the J segment 5 bases; nucleotides outside the gene matches: 2. This CDR3 is built from 13 residues. CDR3 sequence reads: CASSNGQGDEQYF. The CDR3, as DNA: TGTGCCAGTAGTAACGGACAGGGGGACGAGCAGTACTTC.